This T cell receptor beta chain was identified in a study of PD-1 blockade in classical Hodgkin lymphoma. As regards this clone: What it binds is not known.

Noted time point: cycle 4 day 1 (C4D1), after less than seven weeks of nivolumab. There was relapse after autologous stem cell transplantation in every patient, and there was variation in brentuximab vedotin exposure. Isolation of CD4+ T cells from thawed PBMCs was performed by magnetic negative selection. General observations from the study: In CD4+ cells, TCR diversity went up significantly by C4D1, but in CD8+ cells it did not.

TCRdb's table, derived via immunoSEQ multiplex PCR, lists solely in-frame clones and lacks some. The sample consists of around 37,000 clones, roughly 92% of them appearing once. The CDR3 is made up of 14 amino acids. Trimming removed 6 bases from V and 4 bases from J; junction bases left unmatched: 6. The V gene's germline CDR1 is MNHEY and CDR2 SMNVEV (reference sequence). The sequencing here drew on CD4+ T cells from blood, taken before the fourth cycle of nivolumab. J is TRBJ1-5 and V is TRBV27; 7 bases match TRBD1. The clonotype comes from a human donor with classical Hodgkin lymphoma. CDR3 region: CASSPGGINQPQHF. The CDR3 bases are TGTGCCAGCAGCCCAGGGGGAATTAATCAGCCCCAGCATTTT.